This passage covers 12 T cell receptor beta chains from one sample sequenced in a study of low-dose radiotherapy and immunotherapy resistance in tumors. With TRAV- and TRBV-specific primers, first-strand cDNA was made, covering the alpha and beta chains. With a V-primer adapter and a constant-region primer, TCRs were amplified for around 20 PCR cycles. TCRdb recomputed calls from the reads with MiXCR, one row per CDR3 protein. The sample lists roughly 100,000 distinct CDR3 sequences, around a fifth occurring once. Indicated time point: after trial treatment. Treatment meaning: LDRT plus nivolumab, ipilimumab, low-dose cyclophosphamide and aspirin (RACIN trial). The specimen was PBMCs, collected after low-dose radiotherapy plus immunotherapy. These receptors originate from a female donor with ovarian cancer.

In this sample, this clonotype turned up many times. V is TRBV19 and J is TRBJ2-3; 9 positions match TRBD2. Germline trimming cut 7 bases from V and 3 bases from J; bases unmatched to any gene: 8. The CDR3 is made up of 15 amino acids. Germline-derived CDR1 and CDR2 are LNHDA and SQIVND (reference sequence). The CDR3 sequence is CASTPTSGGTDTQYF. The CDR3 nucleotides are TGTGCCAGTACCCCGACTAGCGGAGGAACAGATACGCAGTATTTT.

The J gene is TRBJ2-1, the V gene TRBV6-1, with D tentatively TRBD2 (6 bases). The CDR3 runs 18 residues. With 0 bases removed from V and 6 bases from J, the gap between germline ends came to 21 bases. CDR1 is MNHNS, CDR2 SASEGT, per germline. The CDR3 protein is CASSEARRASESRNEQFF. DNA of the CDR3: TGTGCCAGCAGTGAAGCCAGGAGGGCTAGCGAATCCCGCAATGAGCAGTTCTTC.

The chain combines TRBV13 with TRBJ2-7, with a tentative D call TRBD1 (5 bases). CDR1 PRHDT and CDR2 FYEKMQ come from the germline V gene (reference sequence). The CDR3 runs 14 residues. Trimming pared 7 bases from V and 0 bases from J, leaving 13 bases between. As DNA, the CDR3 is TGTGCCAGCAAGAAGGACACGGCCTCCTACGAGCAGTACTTC. Translating gives CASKKDTASYEQYF.

This clonotype has ten or more counts. CDR3 bases: TGCGCCAGCAGCCAATCTCCGGGACAGTATAATGAAAAACTGTTTTTT. Residues: CASSQSPGQYNEKLFF. The genes are TRBV4-1 and TRBJ1-4, with 7 bases that match TRBD1. Trimming cost V 2 bases and J 4 bases; bases outside gene matches: 7. Germline V gene data show CDR1 as MGHRA and CDR2 as YSYEKL. The CDR3 runs to 16 residues.

This clonotype showed up many times. The chain is built from TRBV7-2 and TRBJ2-3; 7 positions agree with TRBD2. In germline, CDR1 is SGHTA, CDR2 FQGNSA. Trimming cost V 5 bases and J 7 bases; bases outside gene matches: 15. The CDR3 has 16 amino acids. CDR3 bases: TGTGCCAGCAGCCCCAGACGGGTGGGGAGGGCCAATACGCAGTATTTT. This translates into CASSPRRVGRANTQYF.

This clonotype was seen at least ten times. The rearrangement joins TRBV7-3 to TRBJ2-1; 14 bases map to TRBD2. The CDR3 totals 20 residues. The junction had 11 bases not matched to a gene; V was cut back by 1 base and J by 3 bases. Germline V CDR1 and CDR2: SGHTA, FQGTGA. The CDR3: CASSLNPVGTSGSHYNEQFF. The CDR3 nucleotides read TGTGCCAGCAGCTTAAATCCGGTCGGGACTAGCGGGAGCCACTACAATGAGCAGTTCTTC.

This clonotype was observed a few times. The chain couples TRBV5-1 to TRBJ1-1; TRBD1 matches at 7 bases. With V trimmed by 4 bases and J by 5 bases, 8 bases remained unmatched. Looked up from germline, CDR1 is SGHRS and CDR2 is YFSETQ. The CDR3 consists of 14 residues. CDR3 nucleotide sequence: TGCGCCAGCAGCGTGGACAGGCCTGGAACTGAAGCTTTCTTT. This codes for CASSVDRPGTEAFF.

Of note for this clonotype: This probably arose from a read error, given a far larger clone one base away. The chain employs TRBV6-5 and TRBJ2-7; TRBD2 matches at 11 bases. The germline V gene has CDR1 MNHEY and CDR2 SVGAGI. After removal of 2 bases from V and 7 bases from J, the junction contained 13 bases not matched to a gene. This CDR3 is built from 17 residues. DNA of the CDR3: TGTGCCAGCAGTTACATTCCGCTAGCGGGAGGTTACAATGAGCAGTACTTC. It specifies CASSYIPLAGGYNEQYF.

This clonotype was observed once. The chain combines TRBV30 with TRBJ1-1; D is ambiguous. V shed 2 bases and J shed 2 bases, with 6 bases lying between them. Germline V gene sequence: CDR1 GTSNPN, CDR2 SVGIG (reference sequence). The CDR3 is 12 amino acids. The CDR3 DNA follows: TGTGCCTGGAGTTTGAGCAACACTGAAGCTTTCTTT. It yields the protein CAWSLSNTEAFF.

This clonotype has a count of ten or more. This chain links TRBV3-1 with TRBJ2-1; tentatively, D is TRBD2 (5 bases). Looked up from germline, CDR1 is LGHDT and CDR2 is YNNKEL (reference sequence). This CDR3 is built from 12 residues. The V and J ends lost 1 base and 7 bases respectively, with 5 bases between them. The CDR3 is CASSQGRNEQFF. The CDR3 nucleotides are TGTGCCAGCAGCCAAGGGAGGAATGAGCAGTTCTTC.

The sample holds many counts of this clonotype. The rearrangement uses TRBV28 and TRBJ1-6; D not certain. CDR1 is MDHEN and CDR2 is SYDVKM in the germline V gene. The CDR3 totals 14 residues. Trimming stripped 5 bases from V and 10 bases from J, with 15 bases between. The CDR3 protein is CASSPGIQSSPLHF. The CDR3 bases are TGTGCCAGCAGTCCTGGGATACAATCATCACCCCTCCACTTT.

This clonotype has at least ten counts. V gene TRBV5-6 combines with J gene TRBJ2-3; 7 bases line up with TRBD1. The CDR3 has 15 residues. V was pared by 2 bases and J by 6 bases, with 9 bases of the junction left unmatched. From germline, CDR1 is SGHDT and CDR2 YYEEEE. The CDR3 sequence: CASSLGRGLVDTQYF. CDR3 nucleotide sequence: TGTGCCAGCAGCTTAGGCAGGGGGTTGGTGGATACGCAGTATTTT.